This TCR beta chain was profiled in a study of T-cell reconstitution after alpha-beta-depleted transplantation in children. This clonotype appeared many times. The TCRbeta library incorporated unique molecular identifiers. A single record per CDR3 protein comes from TCRdb applying MiXCR to the PCR reads. This sample has about 610,000 distinct CDR3 sequences, with roughly a tenth found just once. The length of the CDR3 is 14 residues. V was clipped by 3 bases and J by 4 bases, with 12 bases between them. Germline loops: CDR1 SQVTM, CDR2 ANQGSEA. This sample comprised PBMCs from the stem cell graft donor, obtained from the stem cell graft. The clonotype originates from a human donor who donated a stem cell graft to a child with acute myeloid leukemia. The genes are TRBV29-1 and TRBJ2-2; D is possibly TRBD2 (7 bases). The CDR3 sequence: CSVDGGAITGELFF. The CDR3 DNA is TGCAGCGTTGATGGGGGGGCGATCACCGGGGAGCTGTTTTTT.